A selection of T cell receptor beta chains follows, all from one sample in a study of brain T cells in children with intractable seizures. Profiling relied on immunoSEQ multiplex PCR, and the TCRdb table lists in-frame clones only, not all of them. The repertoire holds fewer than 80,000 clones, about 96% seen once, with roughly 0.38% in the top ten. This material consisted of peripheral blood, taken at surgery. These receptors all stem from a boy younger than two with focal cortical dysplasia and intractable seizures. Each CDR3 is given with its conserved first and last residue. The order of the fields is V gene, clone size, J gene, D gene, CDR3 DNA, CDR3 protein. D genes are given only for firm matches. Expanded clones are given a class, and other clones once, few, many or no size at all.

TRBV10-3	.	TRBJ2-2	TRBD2	TGTGCCATCAGTGAGAGTAGCGGGAGGGCGACCACCGGGGAGCTGTTTTTT	CAISESSGRATTGELFF
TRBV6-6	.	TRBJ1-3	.	TGTGCCAGCACCCTAGGGGCGGGCGGAAACACCATATATTTT	CASTLGAGGNTIYF
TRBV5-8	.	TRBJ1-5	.	TGTGCCAGCAGCTTGGGGCAGTATGATAGCAATCAGCCCCAGCATTTT	CASSLGQYDSNQPQHF
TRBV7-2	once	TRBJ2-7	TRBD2	TGTGCCAGCAGGAATGGAGGCGGGAGCTCCCACGAGCAGTACTTC	CASRNGGGSSHEQYF
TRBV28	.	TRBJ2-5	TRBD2	TGTGCCAGCAGTTTATATCCTAGCGGTCAAGAGACCCAGTACTTC	CASSLYPSGQETQYF
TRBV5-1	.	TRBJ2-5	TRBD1	TGCGCCAGCAGCTTGGCCCTGGTCAGGGGGCGCCAAGAGACCCAGTACTTC	CASSLALVRGRQETQYF
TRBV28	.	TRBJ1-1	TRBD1	TGTGCCAGCAGTTTGGGACAGGGCACTGAAGCTTTCTTT	CASSLGQGTEAFF
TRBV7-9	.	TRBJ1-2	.	TGTGCCAGCAGCTTAGGGACAGCGAACTATGGCTACACCTTC	CASSLGTANYGYTF
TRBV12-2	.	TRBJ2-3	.	TGTGCAAGTCGCTTAGCGGACAGCACAGATACGCAGTATTTT	CASRLADSTDTQYF
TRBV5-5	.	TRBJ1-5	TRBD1	TGTGCCAGCAGCCTGACACCGGGACAGAATCAGCCCCAGCATTTT	CASSLTPGQNQPQHF
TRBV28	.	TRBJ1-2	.	TGTGCCAGCAGTTTAAGTCAGGGGCTTTATGGCTACACCTTC	CASSLSQGLYGYTF
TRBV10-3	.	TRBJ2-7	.	TGTGCCATCAGCGAGGGGTACGAGCAGTACTTC	CAISEGYEQYF
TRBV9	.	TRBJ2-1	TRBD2	TGTGCCAGCAGCCTCGGGGACTATAGTTTGGGAATTGATGAGCAGTTCTTC	CASSLGDYSLGIDEQFF
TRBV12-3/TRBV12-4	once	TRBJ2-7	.	TGTGCCAGCAGCGACTACGGAGAGCAGTACTTC	CASSDYGEQYF
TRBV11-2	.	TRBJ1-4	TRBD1	TGTGCCAGCAGCTTAGACCGGGACAGGGTATTTGAAAAACTGTTTTTT	CASSLDRDRVFEKLFF
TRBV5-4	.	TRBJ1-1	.	TGTGCCAGCAGCGCTAGTTTCACTGAAGCTTTCTTT	CASSASFTEAFF
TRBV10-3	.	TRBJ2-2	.	TGTGCCGCAGGCTCAACCGGGGAGCTGTTTTTT	CAAGSTGELFF
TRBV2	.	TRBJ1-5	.	TGTGCCAGCAGTGAATTCTCCCTACGACAGGCGATCGATCAGCCCCAGCATTTT	CASSEFSLRQAIDQPQHF
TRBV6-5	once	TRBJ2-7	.	TGTGCCAGACCTGTACAGGGTGGCTACGAGCAGTACTTC	CARPVQGGYEQYF
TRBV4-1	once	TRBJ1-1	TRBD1	TGCGCCAGCAGCTATCTAACAGGGGGCGAGAACACTGAAGCTTTCTTT	CASSYLTGGENTEAFF
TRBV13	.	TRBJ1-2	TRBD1	TGTGCCAGCAGCCAGGACAGGGAGTATGGCTACACCTTC	CASSQDREYGYTF
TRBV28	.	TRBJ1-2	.	TGTGCCAGCAGTGAGTGGAAGGGTAACTATGGCTACACCTTC	CASSEWKGNYGYTF
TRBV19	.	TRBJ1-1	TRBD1	TGTGCCAGTAGTATAAATGCAGACAGGGCTGAAGCTTTCTTT	CASSINADRAEAFF
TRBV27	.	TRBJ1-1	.	TGTGCCAGCAGTTTGGACCTGGACAGCTTGAACACTGAAGCTTTCTTT	CASSLDLDSLNTEAFF
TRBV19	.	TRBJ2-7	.	TGTGCCAGTAGTATGTTGGTGGGGCCTTACGAGCAGTACTTC	CASSMLVGPYEQYF
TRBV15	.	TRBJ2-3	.	TGTGCCACCAGCAGAGATCGTCTGGGATACGCAGATACGCAGTATTTT	CATSRDRLGYADTQYF
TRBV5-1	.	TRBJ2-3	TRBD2	TGCGCCAGCAGCTTGACGACTGCTAGCGGGGGGGCCTGGGATACGCAGTATTTT	CASSLTTASGGAWDTQYF
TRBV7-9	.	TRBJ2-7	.	TGTGCCAGCAGCTTCCGCGCTAGCGCCACTTACGAGCAGTACTTC	CASSFRASATYEQYF
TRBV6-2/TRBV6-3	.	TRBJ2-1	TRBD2	TGTGCCAGCAGTTCCCACCCTAGCGGGAGGATTTACAATGAGCAGTTCTTC	CASSSHPSGRIYNEQFF
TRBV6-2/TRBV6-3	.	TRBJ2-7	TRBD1	TGTGCCAGCAGTTACCTCGACAGGGTAGAAGACAACGAGCAGTACTTC	CASSYLDRVEDNEQYF
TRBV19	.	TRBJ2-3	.	TGTGCCAGTAGCCCGGGGGGCAGGGGCACAGATACGCAGTATTTT	CASSPGGRGTDTQYF
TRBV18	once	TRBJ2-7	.	TGTGCCAGCTCACCAGCTAGGACAGAAGTATACGAGCAGTACTTC	CASSPARTEVYEQYF
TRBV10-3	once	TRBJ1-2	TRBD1	TGTGCCATCAGTGGAGGACAGGGGGCCAACTATGGCTACACCTTC	CAISGGQGANYGYTF
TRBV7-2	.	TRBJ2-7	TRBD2	TGTGCCAGCAGCTGGACTAGTGGCCCCTACGAGCAGTACTTC	CASSWTSGPYEQYF
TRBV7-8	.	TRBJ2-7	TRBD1	TGTGCCAGCAGCTTAGTACAGGGGGCGCGTGAGCAGTACTTC	CASSLVQGAREQYF
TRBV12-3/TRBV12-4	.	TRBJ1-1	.	TGTGCCATCCCGGACGGACGTGAAGCTTTCTTT	CAIPDGREAFF
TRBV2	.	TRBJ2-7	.	TGTGCCAGCAGTGGGATCCCGAGCTCCTACGAGCAGTACTTC	CASSGIPSSYEQYF
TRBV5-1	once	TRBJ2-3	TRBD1	TGCGCCAGCAGCAAAGTCCTGGACAGGACCACAGATACGCAGTATTTT	CASSKVLDRTTDTQYF
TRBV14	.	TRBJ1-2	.	TGTGCCAGCAGCTCTACCCCCAACCGGGGCACTGGCTATGGCTACACCTTC	CASSSTPNRGTGYGYTF
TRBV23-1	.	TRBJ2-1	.	TGCGCCACCACTAGACCTAGGGGGGGGTCCTACAATGAGCAGTTCTTC	CATTRPRGGSYNEQFF
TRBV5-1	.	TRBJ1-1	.	TGCGCCAGCAGCTTGGGCCTGAACACTGAAGCTTTCTTT	CASSLGLNTEAFF
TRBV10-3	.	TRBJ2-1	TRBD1	TGTGCCATCAGGACCGGGACAGGGGTCCTCAATGAGCAGTTCTTC	CAIRTGTGVLNEQFF
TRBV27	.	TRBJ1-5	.	TGTGCCAGCAGTTTGAATTTACCGACAGCAGGCAATCAGCCCCAGCATTTT	CASSLNLPTAGNQPQHF
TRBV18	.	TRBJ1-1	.	TGTGCCAGCTCACCCATGGACACTGAAGCTTTCTTT	CASSPMDTEAFF
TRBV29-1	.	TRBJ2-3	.	TGCAGCGTTAACCCAGGGTTCCGGGGCACAGATACGCAGTATTTT	CSVNPGFRGTDTQYF
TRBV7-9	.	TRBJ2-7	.	TGTGCCAGCAGCTTAGCTGGCTCGGGGGCCTACGAGCAGTACTTC	CASSLAGSGAYEQYF
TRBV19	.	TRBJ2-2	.	TGTGCCAGTAGTCCCGGAAGGGAGAGACTGGCCGGGGAGCTGTTTTTT	CASSPGRERLAGELFF
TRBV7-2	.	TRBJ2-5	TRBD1	TGTGCCAGCAGCATGGCCGGGACAGTACAAGAGACCCAGTACTTC	CASSMAGTVQETQYF
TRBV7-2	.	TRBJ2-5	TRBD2	TGTGCCAGCACCCACCTAGCGGGGGGCCAAGAGACCCAGTACTTC	CASTHLAGGQETQYF
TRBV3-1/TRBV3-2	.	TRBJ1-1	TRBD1	TGTGCCAGCAGCCAAGCACAGGGGGCAACCGGAGCTTTCTTT	CASSQAQGATGAFF
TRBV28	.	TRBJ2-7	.	TGTGCCAGCAACACTGAGTTGTACGAGCAGTACTTC	CASNTELYEQYF
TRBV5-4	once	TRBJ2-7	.	TGTGCCAGCAGCTTGGGTATCTTCGCGTACGAGCAGTACTTC	CASSLGIFAYEQYF